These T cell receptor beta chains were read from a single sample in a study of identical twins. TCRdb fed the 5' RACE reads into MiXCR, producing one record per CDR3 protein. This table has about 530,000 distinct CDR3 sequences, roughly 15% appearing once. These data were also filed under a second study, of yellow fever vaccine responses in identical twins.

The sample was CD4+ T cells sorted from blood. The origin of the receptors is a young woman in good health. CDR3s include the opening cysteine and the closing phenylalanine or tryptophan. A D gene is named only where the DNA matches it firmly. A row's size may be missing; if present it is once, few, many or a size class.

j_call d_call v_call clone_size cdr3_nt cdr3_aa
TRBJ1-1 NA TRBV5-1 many TGCGCCAGCAGCTTGTCAGGGTCCGGGGCCACTGAAGCTTTCTTT CASSLSGSGATEAFF
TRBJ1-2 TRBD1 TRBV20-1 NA TGCAGTGCTAGAGGGGACAGGGTGGATGGCTACACCTTC CSARGDRVDGYTF
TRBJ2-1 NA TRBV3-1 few TGTGCCAGCAGCCATCGCCTGAGACAAGGGTCTAATGAGCAGTTCTTC CASSHRLRQGSNEQFF
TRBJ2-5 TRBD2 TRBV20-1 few TGCAGTGCTAGCAAAACCTCCGGGACTAGGGGGGTTGAGACCCAGTACTTC CSASKTSGTRGVETQYF
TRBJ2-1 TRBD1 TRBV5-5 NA TGTGCCAGCAGCCGGAGTGGGACAGGGCGATTCGAGGATGAGCAGTTCTTC CASSRSGTGRFEDEQFF
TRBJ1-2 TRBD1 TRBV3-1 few TGTGCCAGCAGCCAAAGTGGGACAGGGGGTAACTATGGCTACACCTTC CASSQSGTGGNYGYTF
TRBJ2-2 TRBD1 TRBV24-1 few TGTGCCACCAGTGGACAGGGGTATATCGGGGAGCTGTTTTTT CATSGQGYIGELFF
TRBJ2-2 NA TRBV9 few TGTGCCAGCAGCGTAGACCGGGGGCGCAGCACCGGGGAGCTGTTTTTT CASSVDRGRSTGELFF
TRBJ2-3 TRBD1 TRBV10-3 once TGTGCCATCAGTTACCGGACCATGACAGGGGGCCGCTCCACAGATACGCAGTATTTT CAISYRTMTGGRSTDTQYF
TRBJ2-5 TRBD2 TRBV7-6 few TGTGCCAGCAGTTCGACTAGCGGGAGCGGGTCCCAGTACTTC CASSSTSGSGSQYF
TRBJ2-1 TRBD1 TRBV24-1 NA TGTGCCACCAGTGATCACACAGGGGGCGCGCTCAATGAGCAGTTCTTC CATSDHTGGALNEQFF
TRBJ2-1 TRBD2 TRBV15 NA TGTGCCACCAGCAGAATGCGACTAGCGGGTGACAATGAGCAGTTCTTC CATSRMRLAGDNEQFF
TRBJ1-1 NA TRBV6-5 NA TGTGCCAGCAGTTACACGGGTCAAACTGAAGCTTTCTTT CASSYTGQTEAFF
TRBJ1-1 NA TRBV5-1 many TGCGCCAGCAGCTTGGGCGGACAGAAAAACACTGAAGCTTTCTTT CASSLGGQKNTEAFF
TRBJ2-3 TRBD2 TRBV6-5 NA TGTGCCAGCAGTTGGACTAGCGGGGTGACAGATACGCAGTATTTT CASSWTSGVTDTQYF
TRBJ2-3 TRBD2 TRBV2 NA TGTGCCAGCAGTGAGGGACTAGCGGGAAGGTCAGATACGCAGTATTTT CASSEGLAGRSDTQYF
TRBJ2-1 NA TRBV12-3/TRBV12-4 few TGTGCCAGCAGTTTGGGGCTAGAAGGGGGGTATGAGCAGTTCTTC CASSLGLEGGYEQFF
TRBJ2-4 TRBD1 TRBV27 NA TGTGCCAGCAGTCGATTCGACGGGACAGGGGATCCGTCGTCCTTC CASSRFDGTGDPSSF
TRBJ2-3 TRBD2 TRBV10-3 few TGTGCCATCACCGGGACTAGCGGGGGGGCCGGCACAGATACGCAGTATTTT CAITGTSGGAGTDTQYF
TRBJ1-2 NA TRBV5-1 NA TGCGCCAGCAGCTTGTTTGACACTAACTATGGCTACACCTTC CASSLFDTNYGYTF
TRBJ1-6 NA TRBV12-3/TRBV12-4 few TGTGCCAGCAGTACCGAGGTCGACAGCTCACCCCTCCACTTT CASSTEVDSSPLHF
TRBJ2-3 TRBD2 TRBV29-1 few TGCAGCGTTAGCGGGAGGTTCACAGATACGCAGTATTTT CSVSGRFTDTQYF
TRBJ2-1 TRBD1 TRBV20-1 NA TGCAGTGCTAGAAGGGGACAGGGGATCTATGAGCAGTTCTTC CSARRGQGIYEQFF
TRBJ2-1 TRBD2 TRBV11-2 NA TGTGCCAGCAGCAAAACTAGCGCACCTTACAATGAGCAGTTCTTC CASSKTSAPYNEQFF
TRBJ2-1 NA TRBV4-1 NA TGCGCCAGCAGCCAAGATTTTAAGCAGGCTGGTCGTAATGAGCAGTTCTTC CASSQDFKQAGRNEQFF
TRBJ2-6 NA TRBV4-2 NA TGTGCCAGCAGCCAAGCCGGGGGCTCTGGGGCCAACGTCCTGACTTTC CASSQAGGSGANVLTF
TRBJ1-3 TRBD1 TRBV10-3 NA TGTGCCATCAGTCCGGGACAGTCCCCCGGAAACACCATATATTTT CAISPGQSPGNTIYF
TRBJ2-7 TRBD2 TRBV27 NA TGTGCCAGCAGTCTCTACGCCCCGGGACTAGCGACGAGCTCCTACGAGCAATACTTC CASSLYAPGLATSSYEQYF
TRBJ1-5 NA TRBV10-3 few TGTGCCATCAGTGGGGGTCGGGGCCTCAATCAGCCCCAGCATTTT CAISGGRGLNQPQHF
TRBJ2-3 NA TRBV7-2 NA TGTGCCAGCAGGGTACAGGGAGGGACTAGCACAGATACGCAGTATTTT CASRVQGGTSTDTQYF
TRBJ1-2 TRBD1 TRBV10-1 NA TGCGCCAGCAGCGAAAGACAGGGCGATGGCCACACCTTC CASSERQGDGHTF
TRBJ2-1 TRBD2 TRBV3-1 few TGTGCCAGCAGCCGGACACTAGCGGGGGGTTACAATGAGCAGTTCTTC CASSRTLAGGYNEQFF
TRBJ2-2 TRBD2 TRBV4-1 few TGCGCCAGCAGCCGGACTAGCGGGGGCCTCACCGGGGAGCTGTTTTTT CASSRTSGGLTGELFF
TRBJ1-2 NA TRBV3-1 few TGTGCCAGCAGCCATTACCCACTCTCCGGAATCAACTATGGCTACACCTTC CASSHYPLSGINYGYTF
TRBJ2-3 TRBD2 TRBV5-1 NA TGCGCCAGCAGCTTGCAAGCGGGAGTGGGGGATACGCAGTATTTT CASSLQAGVGDTQYF
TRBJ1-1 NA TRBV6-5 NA TGTGCCAGCAGATCAGTGAACACTGAAGCTTTCTTT CASRSVNTEAFF
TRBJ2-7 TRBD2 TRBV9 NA TGTGCCAGCAGCGTAGGTATTAGCGGGAGTGGTGGCGAGCAGTACTTC CASSVGISGSGGEQYF
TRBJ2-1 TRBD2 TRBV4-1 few TGCGCCAGCAGCCAAGATTTGGCTAGCGGAGCGTTTGGGGAGCAGTTCTTC CASSQDLASGAFGEQFF
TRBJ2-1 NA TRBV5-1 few TGCGCCAGCAGCTCGACGACGGCGGACTCCTACAATGAGCAGTTCTTC CASSSTTADSYNEQFF
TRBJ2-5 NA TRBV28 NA TGTGCCAGAACAGTTTATCCCACAGAGACCCAGTACTTC CARTVYPTETQYF
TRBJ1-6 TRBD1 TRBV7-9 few TGTGCCAGCAGCAATTCCGAGCGGCAGGGGGGGAATTCACCCCTCCACTTT CASSNSERQGGNSPLHF
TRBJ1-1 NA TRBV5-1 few TGCGCCAGCAGCTTACTGATGCGCGGGCCCCTGGGCCCGATGAACACTGAAGCTTTCTTT CASSLLMRGPLGPMNTEAFF
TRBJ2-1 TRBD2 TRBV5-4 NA TGTGCCAGCAGCCATGCCCGAAGCGGGAGGGCCTACAATGAGCAGTTCTTC CASSHARSGRAYNEQFF
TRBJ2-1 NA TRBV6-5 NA TGTGCCAGCAGTTACTTTGGGGGCAGCTCCTACAATGAGCAGTTCTTC CASSYFGGSSYNEQFF
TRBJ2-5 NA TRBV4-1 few TGCGCCAGCAGCCAAGATAGGACTCCCTCTCGAGGGACCCAGTACTTC CASSQDRTPSRGTQYF
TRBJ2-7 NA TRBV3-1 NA TGTGCCAGCAGCCGTAGCCCCGGGACAAGCTCCTACGAGCAGTACTTC CASSRSPGTSSYEQYF
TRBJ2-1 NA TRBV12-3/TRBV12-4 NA TGTGCCAGCAGACCTGGCGGTGATTGGTCCTACAATGAGCAGTTCTTC CASRPGGDWSYNEQFF
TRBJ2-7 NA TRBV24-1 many TGTGCCACGCAGGCGGGGTACTCCTACGAGCAGTACTTC CATQAGYSYEQYF
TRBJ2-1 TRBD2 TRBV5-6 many TGTGCCAGCAGCCGAACGGTTCAGGGAGGGTCCTACAATGAGCAGTTCTTC CASSRTVQGGSYNEQFF
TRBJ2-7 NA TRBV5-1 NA TGCGCCAGCAGCCAGGAGTTAGGGTACGAGCAGTACTTC CASSQELGYEQYF
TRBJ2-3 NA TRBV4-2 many TGTGCCAGCAGCCAACTAAGTACTTCCCGAGAGGGCACAGATACGCAGTATTTT CASSQLSTSREGTDTQYF
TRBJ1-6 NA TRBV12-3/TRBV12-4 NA TGTGCCAGCAGTCCCCGACCCAGGAGCTCCTATAATTCACCCCTCCACTTT CASSPRPRSSYNSPLHF
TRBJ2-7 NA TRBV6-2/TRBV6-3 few TGTGCCAGCAGCTCCCAAGCGGGCCCATGGGGAGAGCAGTACTTC CASSSQAGPWGEQYF
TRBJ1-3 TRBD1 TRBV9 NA TGTGCCAGCAGCGTAGCATGGGACAGCAGGACCATATATTTT CASSVAWDSRTIYF
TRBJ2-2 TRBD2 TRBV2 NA TGTGCCAGCAGTGGGCTAGCGGGAGGAGGCGGGGAGCTGTTTTTT CASSGLAGGGGELFF
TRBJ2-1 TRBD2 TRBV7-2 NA TGTGCCAGCAGCTCTGGCCCGGGAGGGCCGTCGGCCGATGAGCAGTTCTTC CASSSGPGGPSADEQFF
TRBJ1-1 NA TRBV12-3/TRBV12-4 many TGTGCCAGCAGTCTAGATCCGGCCTTTGAAGCTTTCTTT CASSLDPAFEAFF
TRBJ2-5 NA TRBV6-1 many TGTGCCAGCAGTGCGGGACTTAAAGAGACCCAGTACTTC CASSAGLKETQYF
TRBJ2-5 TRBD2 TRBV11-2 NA TGTGCCAGCACCGGGTGGACTAGCGGGGGGGTAGAGACCCAGTACTTC CASTGWTSGGVETQYF